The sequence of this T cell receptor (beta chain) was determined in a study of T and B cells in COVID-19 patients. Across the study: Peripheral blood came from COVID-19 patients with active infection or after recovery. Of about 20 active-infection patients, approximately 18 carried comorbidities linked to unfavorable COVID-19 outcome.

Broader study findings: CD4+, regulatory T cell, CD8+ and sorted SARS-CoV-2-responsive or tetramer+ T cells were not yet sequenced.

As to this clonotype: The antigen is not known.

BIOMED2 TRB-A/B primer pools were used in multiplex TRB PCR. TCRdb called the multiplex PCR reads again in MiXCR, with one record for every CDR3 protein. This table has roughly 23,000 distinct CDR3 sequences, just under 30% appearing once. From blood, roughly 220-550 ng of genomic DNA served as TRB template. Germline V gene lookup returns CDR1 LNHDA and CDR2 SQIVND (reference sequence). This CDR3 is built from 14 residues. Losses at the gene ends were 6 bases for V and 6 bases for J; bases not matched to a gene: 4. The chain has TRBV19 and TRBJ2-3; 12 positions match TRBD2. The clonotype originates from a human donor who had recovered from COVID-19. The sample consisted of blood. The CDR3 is CASSTSGRFDTQYF. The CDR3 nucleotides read TGTGCCAGTAGCACTAGCGGGAGGTTCGATACGCAGTATTTT.